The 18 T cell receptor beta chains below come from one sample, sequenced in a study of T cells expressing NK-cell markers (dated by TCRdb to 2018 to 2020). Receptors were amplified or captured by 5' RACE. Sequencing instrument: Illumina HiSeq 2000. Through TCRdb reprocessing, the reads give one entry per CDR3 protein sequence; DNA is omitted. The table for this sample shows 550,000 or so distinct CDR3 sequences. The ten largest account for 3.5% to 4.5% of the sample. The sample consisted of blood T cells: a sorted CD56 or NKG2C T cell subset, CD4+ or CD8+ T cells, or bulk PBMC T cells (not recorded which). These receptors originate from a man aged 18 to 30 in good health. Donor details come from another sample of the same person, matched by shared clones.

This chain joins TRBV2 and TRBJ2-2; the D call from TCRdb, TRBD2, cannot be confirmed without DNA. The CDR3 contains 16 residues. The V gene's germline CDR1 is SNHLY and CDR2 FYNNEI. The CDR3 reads CASVGLAGADTGELFF.

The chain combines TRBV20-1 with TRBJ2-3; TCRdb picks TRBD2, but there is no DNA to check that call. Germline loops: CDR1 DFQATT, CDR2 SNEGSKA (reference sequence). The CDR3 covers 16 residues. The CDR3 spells CSAREWSGSRGDTQYF.

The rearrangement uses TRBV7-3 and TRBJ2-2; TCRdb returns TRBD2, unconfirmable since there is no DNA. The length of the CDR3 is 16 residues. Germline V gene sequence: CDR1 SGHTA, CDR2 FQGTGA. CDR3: CASSTRAGGNTGELFF.

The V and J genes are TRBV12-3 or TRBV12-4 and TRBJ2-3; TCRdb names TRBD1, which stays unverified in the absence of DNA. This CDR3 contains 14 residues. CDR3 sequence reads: CASSFRGSTDTQYF.

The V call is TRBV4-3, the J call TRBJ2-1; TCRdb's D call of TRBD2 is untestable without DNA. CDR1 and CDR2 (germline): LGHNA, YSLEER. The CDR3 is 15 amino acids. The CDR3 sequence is CASSQDASGRGEQFF.

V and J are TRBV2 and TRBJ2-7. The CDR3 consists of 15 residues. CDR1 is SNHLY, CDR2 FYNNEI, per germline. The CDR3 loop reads CASSGPLTSSYEQYF.

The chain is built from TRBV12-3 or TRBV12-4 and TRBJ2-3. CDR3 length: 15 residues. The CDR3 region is CASSFGRLTTDTQYF.

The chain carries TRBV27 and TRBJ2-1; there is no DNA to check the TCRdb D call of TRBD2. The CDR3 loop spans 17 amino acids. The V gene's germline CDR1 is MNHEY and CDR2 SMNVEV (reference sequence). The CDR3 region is CASSLRGGLAPYNEQFF.

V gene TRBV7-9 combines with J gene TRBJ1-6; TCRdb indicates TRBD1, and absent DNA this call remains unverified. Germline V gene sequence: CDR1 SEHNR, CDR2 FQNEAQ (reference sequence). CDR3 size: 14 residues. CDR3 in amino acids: CASSRQGKDSPLHF.

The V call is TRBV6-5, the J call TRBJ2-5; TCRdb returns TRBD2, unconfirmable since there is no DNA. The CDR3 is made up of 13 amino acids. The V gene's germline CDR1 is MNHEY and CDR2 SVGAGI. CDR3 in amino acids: CASNQSGKETQYF.

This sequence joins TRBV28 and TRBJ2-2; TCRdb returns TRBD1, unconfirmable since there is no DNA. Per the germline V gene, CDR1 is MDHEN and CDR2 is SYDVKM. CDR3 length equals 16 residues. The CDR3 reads CASSTRTGSSTGELFF.

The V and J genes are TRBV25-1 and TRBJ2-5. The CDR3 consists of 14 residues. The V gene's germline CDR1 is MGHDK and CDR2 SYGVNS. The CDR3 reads CASSESNVRETQYF.

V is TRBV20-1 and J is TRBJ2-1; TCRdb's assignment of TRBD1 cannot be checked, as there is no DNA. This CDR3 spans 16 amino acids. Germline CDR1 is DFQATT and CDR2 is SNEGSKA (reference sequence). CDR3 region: CSARVPLGRNYNEQFF.

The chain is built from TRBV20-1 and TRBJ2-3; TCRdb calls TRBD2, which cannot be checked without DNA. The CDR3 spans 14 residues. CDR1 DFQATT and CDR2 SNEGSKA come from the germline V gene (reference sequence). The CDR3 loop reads CSASPSGYSDTQYF.

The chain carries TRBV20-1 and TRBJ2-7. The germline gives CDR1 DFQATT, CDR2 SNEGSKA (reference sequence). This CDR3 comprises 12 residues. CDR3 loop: CSGSDLSYEQYF.

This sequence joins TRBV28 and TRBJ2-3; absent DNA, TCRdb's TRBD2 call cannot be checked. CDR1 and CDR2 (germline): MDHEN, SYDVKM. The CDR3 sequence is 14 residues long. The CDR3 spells CASSAGLIQDTQYF.

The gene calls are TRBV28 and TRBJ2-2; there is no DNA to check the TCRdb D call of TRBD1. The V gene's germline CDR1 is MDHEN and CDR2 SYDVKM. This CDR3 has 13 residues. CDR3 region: CVVVGGNTGELFF.

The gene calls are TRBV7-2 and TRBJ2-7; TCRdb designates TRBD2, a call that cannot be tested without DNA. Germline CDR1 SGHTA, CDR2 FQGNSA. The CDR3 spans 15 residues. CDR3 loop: CASSAEALPSYEQYF. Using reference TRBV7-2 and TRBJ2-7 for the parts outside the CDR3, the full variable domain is GAGVSQSPSNKVTEKGKDVELRCDPISGHTALYWYRQSLGQGLEFLIYFQGNSAPDKSGLPSDRFSAERTGGSVSTLTIQRTQQEDSAVYLCASSAEALPSYEQYFGPGTRLTVT.